This TCR beta chain was recovered during a study of blood T cell repertoires in COVID-19. At the level of the study: From the United States, Italy and Spain came samples of acute and convalescent COVID-19. Sources were T cells, B-cell-depleted T cells, or PBMCs; the material itself was cDNA or gDNA.

TCRdb's table, derived via immunoSEQ multiplex PCR, lists solely in-frame clones and lacks some. This table has more than 95,000 clones, roughly four fifths appearing once. Trimming left V 1 base short and J 6 bases short, with 7 bases between. The CDR3 is made up of 13 amino acids. Germline V lookup: CDR1 GTSNPN, CDR2 SVGIG (reference sequence). The chain links TRBV30 to TRBJ1-6; D is perhaps TRBD1 (5 bases). The clonotype comes from an elderly woman with active or convalescent COVID-19. Sequenced sample: peripheral blood. In DNA form, the CDR3 reads TGTGCCTGGAGTGGACAGAGTAATTCACCCCTCCACTTT. It translates to CAWSGQSNSPLHF.